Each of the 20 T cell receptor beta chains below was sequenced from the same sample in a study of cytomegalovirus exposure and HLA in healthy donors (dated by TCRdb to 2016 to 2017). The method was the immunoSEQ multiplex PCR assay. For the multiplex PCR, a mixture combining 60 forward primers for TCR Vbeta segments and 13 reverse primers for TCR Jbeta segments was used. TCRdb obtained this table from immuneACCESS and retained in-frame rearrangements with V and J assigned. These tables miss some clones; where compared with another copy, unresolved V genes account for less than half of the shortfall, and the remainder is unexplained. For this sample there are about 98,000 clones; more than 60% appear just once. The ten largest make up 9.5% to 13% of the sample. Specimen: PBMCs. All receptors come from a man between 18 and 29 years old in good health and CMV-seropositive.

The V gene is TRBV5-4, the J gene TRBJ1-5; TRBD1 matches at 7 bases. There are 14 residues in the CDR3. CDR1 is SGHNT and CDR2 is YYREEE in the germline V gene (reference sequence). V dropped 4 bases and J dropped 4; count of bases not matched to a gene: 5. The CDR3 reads CASSRGQSNQPQHF. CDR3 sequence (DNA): TGTGCCAGCAGCCGGGGACAGTCTAATCAGCCCCAGCATTTT.

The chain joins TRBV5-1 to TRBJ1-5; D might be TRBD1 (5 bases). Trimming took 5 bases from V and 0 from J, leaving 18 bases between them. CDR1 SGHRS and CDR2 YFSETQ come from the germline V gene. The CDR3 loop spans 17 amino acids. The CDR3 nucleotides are TGCGCCAGCAGTATCGGGCCGACAGACGATAGCAATCAGCCCCAGCATTTT. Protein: CASSIGPTDDSNQPQHF.

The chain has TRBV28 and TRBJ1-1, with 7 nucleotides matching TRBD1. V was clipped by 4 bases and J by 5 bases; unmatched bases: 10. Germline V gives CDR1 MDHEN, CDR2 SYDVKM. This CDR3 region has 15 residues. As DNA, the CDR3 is TGTGCCAGCAGTTGGGGGGACAGCCGAACAACTGAAGCTTTCTTT. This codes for CASSWGDSRTTEAFF.

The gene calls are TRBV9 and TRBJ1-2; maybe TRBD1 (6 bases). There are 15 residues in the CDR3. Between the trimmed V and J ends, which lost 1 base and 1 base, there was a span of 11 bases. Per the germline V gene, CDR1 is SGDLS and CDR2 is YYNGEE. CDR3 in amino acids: CASSVQGLGNYGYTF. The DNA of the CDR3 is TGTGCCAGCAGCGTACAGGGGCTGGGTAACTATGGCTACACCTTC.

The CDR3 nucleotides read TGTGCCAGCAGCTTAGCTCGACAGGGATGCTACTTC. Translating gives CASSLARQGCYF. The chain is built from TRBV7-9 and TRBJ2-7; TRBD1 matches at 7 bases. The CDR3 loop spans 12 amino acids. In germline, CDR1 is SEHNR, CDR2 FQNEAQ (reference sequence). After removal of 0 bases from V and 13 bases from J, the junction contained 6 bases not matched to a gene.

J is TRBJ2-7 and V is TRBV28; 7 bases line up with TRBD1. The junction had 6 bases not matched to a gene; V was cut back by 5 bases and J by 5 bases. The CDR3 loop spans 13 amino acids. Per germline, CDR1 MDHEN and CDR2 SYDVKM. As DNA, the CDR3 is TGTGCCAGCAGTACCGGGACAGATAACGAGCAGTACTTC. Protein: CASSTGTDNEQYF. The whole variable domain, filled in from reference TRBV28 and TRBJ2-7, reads DVKVTQSSRYLVKRTGEKVFLECVQDMDHENMFWYRQDPGLGLRLIYFSYDVKMKEKGDIPEGYSVSREKKERFSLILESASTNQTSMYLCASSTGTDNEQYFGPGTRLTVT.

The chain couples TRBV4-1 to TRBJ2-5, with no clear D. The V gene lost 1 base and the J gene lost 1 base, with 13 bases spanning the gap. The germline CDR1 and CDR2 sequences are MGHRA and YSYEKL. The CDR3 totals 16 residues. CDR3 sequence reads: CASSQAEEPAQETQYF. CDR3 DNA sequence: TGCGCCAGCAGCCAAGCCGAGGAACCCGCCCAAGAGACCCAGTACTTC.

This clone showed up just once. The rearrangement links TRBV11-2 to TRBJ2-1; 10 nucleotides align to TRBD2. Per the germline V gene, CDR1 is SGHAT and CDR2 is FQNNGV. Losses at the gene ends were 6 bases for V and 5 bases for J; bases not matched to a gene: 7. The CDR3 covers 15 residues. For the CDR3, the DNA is TGTGCCAGCAGTGTCGCACTAGCGGGGAACAATGAGCAGTTCTTC. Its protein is CASSVALAGNNEQFF.

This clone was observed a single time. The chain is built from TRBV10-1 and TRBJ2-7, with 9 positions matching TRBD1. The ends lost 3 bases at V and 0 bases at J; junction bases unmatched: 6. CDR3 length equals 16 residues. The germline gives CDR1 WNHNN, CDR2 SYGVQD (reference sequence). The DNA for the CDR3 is TGCGCCAGCAGTGATTACGGACAGGGGTACTCCTACGAGCAGTACTTC. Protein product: CASSDYGQGYSYEQYF.

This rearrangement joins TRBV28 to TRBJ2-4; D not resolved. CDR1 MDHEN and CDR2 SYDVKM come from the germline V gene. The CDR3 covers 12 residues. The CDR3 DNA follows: TGTGCTTCGAGCCTAGCCAAAAACATTCAGTACTTC. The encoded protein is CASSLAKNIQYF.

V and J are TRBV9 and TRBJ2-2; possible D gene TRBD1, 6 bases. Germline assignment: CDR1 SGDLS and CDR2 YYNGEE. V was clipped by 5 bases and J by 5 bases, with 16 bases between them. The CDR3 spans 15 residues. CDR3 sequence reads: CASSFRQEPTGELFF. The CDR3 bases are TGTGCCAGCAGTTTTAGACAGGAACCTACCGGGGAGCTGTTTTTT.

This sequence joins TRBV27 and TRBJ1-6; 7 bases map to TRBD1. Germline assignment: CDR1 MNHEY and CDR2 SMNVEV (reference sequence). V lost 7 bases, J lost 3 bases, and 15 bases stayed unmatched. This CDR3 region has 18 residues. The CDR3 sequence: CASNPGGRYTVYNSPLHF. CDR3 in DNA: TGTGCCAGCAATCCAGGGGGGAGATATACGGTCTATAATTCACCCCTCCACTTT.

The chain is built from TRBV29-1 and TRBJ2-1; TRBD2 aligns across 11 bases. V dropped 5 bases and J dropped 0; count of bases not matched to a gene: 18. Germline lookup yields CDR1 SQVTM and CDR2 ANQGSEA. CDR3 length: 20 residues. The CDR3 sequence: CSVMGKAGTSGQSSYNEQFF. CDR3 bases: TGCAGCGTTATGGGTAAAGCCGGGACTAGCGGCCAGAGCTCCTACAATGAGCAGTTCTTC.

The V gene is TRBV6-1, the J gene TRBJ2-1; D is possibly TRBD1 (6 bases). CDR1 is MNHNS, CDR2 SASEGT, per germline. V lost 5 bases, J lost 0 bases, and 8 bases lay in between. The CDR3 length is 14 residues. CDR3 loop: CASSKDSSYNEQFF. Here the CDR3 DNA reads TGTGCCAGCAGTAAGGACAGCTCCTACAATGAGCAGTTCTTC.

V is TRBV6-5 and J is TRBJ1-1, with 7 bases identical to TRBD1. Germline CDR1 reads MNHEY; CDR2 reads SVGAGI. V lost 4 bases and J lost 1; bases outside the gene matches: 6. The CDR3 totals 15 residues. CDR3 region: CASSLTGTANTEAFF. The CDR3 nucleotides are TGTGCCAGCAGTTTAACCGGGACAGCGAACACTGAAGCTTTCTTT.

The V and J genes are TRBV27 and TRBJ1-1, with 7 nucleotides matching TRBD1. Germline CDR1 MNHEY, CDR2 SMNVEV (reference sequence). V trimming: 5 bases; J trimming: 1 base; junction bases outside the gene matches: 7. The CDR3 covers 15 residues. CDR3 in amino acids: CASSLWTGSNTEAFF. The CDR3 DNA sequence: TGTGCCAGCAGTCTCTGGACAGGCTCGAACACTGAAGCTTTCTTT.

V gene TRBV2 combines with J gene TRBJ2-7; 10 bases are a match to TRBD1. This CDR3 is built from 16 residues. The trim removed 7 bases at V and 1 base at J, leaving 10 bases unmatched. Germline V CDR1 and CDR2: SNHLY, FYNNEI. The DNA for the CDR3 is TGTGCCAGCACCCGAGGACAGGGGGGAAAGTCCTACGAGCAGTACTTC. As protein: CASTRGQGGKSYEQYF. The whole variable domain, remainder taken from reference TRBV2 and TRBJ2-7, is EPEVTQTPSHQVTQMGQEVILRCVPISNHLYFYWYRQILGQKVEFLVSFYNNEISEKSEIFDDQFSVERPDGSNFTLKIRSTKLEDSAMYFCASTRGQGGKSYEQYFGPGTRLTVT.

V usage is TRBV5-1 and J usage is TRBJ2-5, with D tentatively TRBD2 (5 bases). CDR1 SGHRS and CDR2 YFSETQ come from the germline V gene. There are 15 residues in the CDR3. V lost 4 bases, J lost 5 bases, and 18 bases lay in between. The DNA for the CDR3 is TGCGCCAGCAGCCAAGGACTCATCGAAGGGGAGACCCAGTACTTC. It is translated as CASSQGLIEGETQYF. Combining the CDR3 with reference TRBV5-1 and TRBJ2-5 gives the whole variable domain KAGVTQTPRYLIKTRGQQVTLSCSPISGHRSVSWYQQTPGQGLQFLFEYFSETQRNKGNFPGRFSGRQFSNSRSEMNVSTLELGDSALYLCASSQGLIEGETQYFGPGTRLLVL.

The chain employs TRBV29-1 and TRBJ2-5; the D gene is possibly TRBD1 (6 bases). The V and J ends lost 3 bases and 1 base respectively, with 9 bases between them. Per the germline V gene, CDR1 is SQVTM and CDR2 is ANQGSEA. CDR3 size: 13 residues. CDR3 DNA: TGCAGCGTTGAGTCCAGGGGCCAAGAGACCCAGTACTTC. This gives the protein CSVESRGQETQYF.

Written as DNA, the CDR3 is TGTGCCAGCAGTCTCGGCGGGGGCTGGGCTTTCTTT. Translated: CASSLGGGWAFF. The chain uses TRBV6-5 and TRBJ1-1; possibly TRBD1 for D (6 bases). V lost 5 bases, J lost 11 bases, and 15 bases lay in between. The CDR3 has 12 residues. The germline V gene has CDR1 MNHEY and CDR2 SVGAGI.